This T cell receptor beta chain was retrieved from a study of blood T cell repertoires in COVID-19. Study-level information: Whether acute or convalescent, the COVID-19 samples came from the United States, Italy and Spain.

Original processing notes: Amplification of reference gene primers was used by the study to estimate nucleated cell counts. Sequencing used immunoSEQ multiplex PCR; TCRdb keeps in-frame clones, though not all of them. V, J and clone size are taken as reported in that table, and D and trimming were inferred from the DNA itself. Of around 150,000 clones listed, 85% are singletons. The CDR3 length is 15 residues. Germline-derived CDR1 and CDR2 are DFQATT and SNEGSKA (reference sequence). The V and J ends lost 3 bases and 4 bases respectively, with 16 bases between them. Sequencing was done on a sample of peripheral blood. This receptor was obtained from a human donor with acute or convalescent COVID-19. The donor label of this sample is uncertain. J is TRBJ1-5 and V is TRBV20-1, with D possibly matching TRBD1 (6 bases). Here the CDR3 DNA reads TGCAGTGCTAGTCCCCGGGACAAGATAAATCAGCCCCAGCATTTT. It translates to CSASPRDKINQPQHF.